Sequencing of this TCR beta chain was carried out in a study of blood T cell repertoires in COVID-19. Produced via immunoSEQ multiplex PCR; TCRdb's table is partial and in-frame only. Here the sample spans 250,000 to 350,000 clones, about 90% being singletons. Sequenced: PBMCs or T cells enriched from blood (not recorded which). The source of this sequence is a young woman with acute COVID-19.

CDR3 amino acids: CASSRGILETQYF. The CDR3 bases are TGTGCCAGCAGCCGAGGGATATTGGAGACCCAGTACTTC. This chain connects TRBV11-3 to TRBJ2-5; possibly TRBD2 for D (5 bases). V was shortened by 5 bases and J by 5 bases, with 12 bases between the two germline ends. Germline V gene data show CDR1 as SGHNT and CDR2 as YENEEA. The CDR3 has 13 residues.